These 14 T cell receptor beta chains share one sample of origin, sequenced in a study of blood T cells in healthy people across ages. A J-beta primer mix and a sample-barcoded 5' primer were used in a second PCR of roughly 6 to 12 cycles. TCRdb re-analysed the 5' RACE reads in MiXCR, keeping a single row per CDR3 protein. Among about 810,000 distinct CDR3 sequences listed, under 40% were seen once. The sample taken for sequencing was blood. Every receptor here comes from a man younger than 30 in good health.

This clonotype was seen more than once but under ten times. The chain joins TRBV15 to TRBJ2-3, with a tentative D call TRBD2 (6 bases). The CDR3 is made up of 17 amino acids. Trimming shortened V by 0 bases and J by 0 bases, and 13 bases separated the two germline ends. Germline loops: CDR1 LNHNV, CDR2 YYDKDF (reference sequence). The CDR3: CATSREEGSPSTDTQYF. DNA for the CDR3: TGTGCCACCAGCAGAGAGGAGGGGTCCCCTAGCACAGATACGCAGTATTTT.

Concerning this clonotype: One end of the junction is discordant with germline, which a read error may explain. This chain joins TRBV20-1 and TRBJ1-6; no clear D gene. The CDR3 has 14 residues. Germline V CDR1 and CDR2: DFQATT, SNEGSKA (reference sequence). The CDR3 DNA sequence: TGCAGTGCTAGAGATCTAAGGGTTAATGCACCCCTCCACTTT. It yields the protein CSARDLRVNAPLHF.

This clonotype was found a few times. The chain is built from TRBV2 and TRBJ2-3; D unresolved. V dropped 4 bases and J dropped 4 bases, with 9 bases sitting between them. Germline values: CDR1 SNHLY, CDR2 FYNNEI. The CDR3 has 13 amino acids. The CDR3 protein is CASSVNQADTQYF. The CDR3 DNA follows: TGTGCCAGCAGTGTCAACCAAGCAGATACGCAGTATTTT.

The rearrangement joins TRBV7-2 to TRBJ2-7; TRBD1 aligns across 7 bases. The germline CDR1 and CDR2 sequences are SGHTA and FQGNSA. J gave up 6 bases and V 7 bases, and 6 bases lay outside the gene matches. The CDR3 extends over 12 amino acids. Here the CDR3 reads CASTPGGAEQYF. In nucleotides, the CDR3 is TGTGCCAGCACCCCAGGGGGAGCCGAGCAGTACTTC.

This chain connects TRBV6-5 to TRBJ1-1, with D unclear. The V end lost 0 bases, the J end lost 8 bases, and 10 bases lay between the germline ends. Germline CDR1 reads MNHEY; CDR2 reads SVGAGI. The CDR3 covers 13 residues. CDR3 region: CASSYSKASEAFF. The CDR3 DNA sequence: TGTGCCAGCAGTTACTCGAAAGCGTCCGAAGCTTTCTTT.

The chain combines TRBV15 with TRBJ2-4; 8 nucleotides agree with TRBD1. The germline CDR1 and CDR2 sequences are LNHNV and YYDKDF (reference sequence). The CDR3 extends over 15 amino acids. V was pared by 3 bases and J by 3 bases, with 4 bases of the junction left unmatched. CDR3 bases: TGTGCCACCAGCAGCAGGGGGCAGGTCAAAAACATTCAGTACTTC. It translates to CATSSRGQVKNIQYF.

This clonotype was seen more than once but under ten times. V is TRBV5-1 and J is TRBJ2-1; D remains ambiguous. The CDR3 length is 13 residues. V was cut by 5 bases and J by 5 bases, with 11 bases left in between. Per the germline V gene, CDR1 is SGHRS and CDR2 is YFSETQ. CDR3 bases: TGCGCCAGCAGTCCCCCTAGTAACAATGAGCAGTTCTTC. Translated, it gives CASSPPSNNEQFF.

This chain links TRBV4-1 with TRBJ2-7; 10 bases agree with TRBD2. V shed 4 bases, J shed 7 bases, and the junction held 13 bases outside the gene matches. Germline CDR1 and CDR2: MGHRA and YSYEKL. This CDR3 region has 16 residues. The CDR3: CASSLGLAGVNNEQYF. CDR3 sequence (DNA): TGCGCCAGCAGCCTAGGCCTAGCGGGGGTCAACAATGAGCAGTACTTC.

This clonotype was picked up many times. This sequence joins TRBV20-1 and TRBJ1-2; 8 nucleotides match TRBD1. Per the germline V gene, CDR1 is DFQATT and CDR2 is SNEGSKA (reference sequence). This CDR3 contains 13 residues. V trimming: 0 bases; J trimming: 7 bases; junction bases outside the gene matches: 4. In nucleotides, the CDR3 is TGCAGTGCTAGAGATCCTACAGGGGGTGGCTACACCTTC. It is translated as CSARDPTGGGYTF.

This clonotype has a count of ten or more. The genes are TRBV12-3 or TRBV12-4 and TRBJ1-2; a possible D gene is TRBD1 (5 bases). Trimming took 6 bases from V and 5 from J, leaving 13 bases between them. CDR3 length equals 13 residues. The CDR3 coding sequence is TGTGCCAGCAGGAGGCAGGGAGGGTATGGCTACACCTTC. This gives the protein CASRRQGGYGYTF.

V and J are TRBV7-6 and TRBJ1-5; D is possibly TRBD1 (6 bases). The germline gives CDR1 SGHVS, CDR2 FNYEAQ. Trimming stripped 1 base from V and 4 bases from J, with 11 bases between. The CDR3 spans 15 residues. The CDR3 is CASSLEAGENQPQHF. The CDR3 nucleotides read TGTGCCAGCAGCTTAGAGGCAGGGGAAAATCAGCCCCAGCATTTT.

This clonotype appeared a single time. This chain joins TRBV4-2 and TRBJ2-1; D call uncertain. Trimming pared 4 bases from V and 6 bases from J, leaving 10 bases between. The CDR3 spans 13 residues. In germline, CDR1 is LGHNA, CDR2 YNFKEQ. This CDR3 is CASSPMMVNEQFF. In DNA, the CDR3 is TGTGCCAGCAGCCCGATGATGGTCAATGAGCAGTTCTTC.

This clonotype was seen a few times. The rearrangement uses TRBV7-2 and TRBJ1-5; no clear D. This CDR3 is built from 13 residues. Germline CDR1 is SGHTA and CDR2 is FQGNSA. Trimming removed 2 bases from V and 5 bases from J, with 7 bases in between. The CDR3 is CASSLLRDQPQHF. CDR3 nucleotides: TGTGCCAGCAGCTTACTCCGAGATCAGCCCCAGCATTTT.

The chain carries TRBV2 and TRBJ2-7, with a tentative D call TRBD1 (5 bases). Germline CDR1 SNHLY, CDR2 FYNNEI. The CDR3 extends over 15 amino acids. V lost 5 bases and J 2 bases, leaving 16 bases between the germline ends. The CDR3 nucleotides read TGTGCCAGCAGTAGGGGCGGAGACAGCGCCTACGAGCAGTACTTC. Its translation: CASSRGGDSAYEQYF.